Detailed here is one T cell receptor beta chain. The data stem from a study of preoperative IRX-2 immunotherapy in early breast cancer. V was pared by 4 bases and J by 7 bases, with 12 bases between. The CDR3 is made up of 13 amino acids. In germline, CDR1 is SGDLS, CDR2 YYNGEE. Treatment noted: preoperative locoregional IRX-2 cytokine immunotherapy. TCRdb's copy holds only in-frame clones and misses some; the assay was immunoSEQ multiplex PCR. The table lists roughly 29,000 clones, almost 90% of them singletons. This sequence joins TRBV9 and TRBJ1-5; tentatively, D is TRBD1 (6 bases). This receptor was taken from a human donor with breast cancer. The sample was gathered from a patient treated with IRX-2 immunotherapy. The CDR3 sequence is CASSTRGGQPQHF. As DNA, the CDR3 is TGTGCCAGCAGCACCAGGGGTGGCCAGCCCCAGCATTTT.